The rows below give T cell receptor beta chains drawn from one sample of a study of shared clonotypes between healthy human individuals. Generated by immunoSEQ multiplex PCR, the TCRdb table keeps only in-frame clones and is missing some. The profile covers a few hundred thousand clones, with less than 85% appearing a single time and 10% taken by the ten largest. The sample was memory CD4+ T cells sorted from blood. The origin of the receptors is a man aged 25 to 40 in good health. CDR3s include the opening cysteine and the closing phenylalanine or tryptophan. D genes are given only for firm matches. The size of a clone is reported for some rows only, either as once, few or many, or as a class for expanded clones.

clone_size: .; cdr3_length: 12; d_call: .; j_call: TRBJ2-1; v_call: TRBV11-2; cdr3_nt: TGTGCCAGCAGCTTAGAGGTGGGTGAGCAGTTCTTC; cdr3_aa: CASSLEVGEQFF
clone_size: .; cdr3_length: 16; d_call: .; j_call: TRBJ2-7; v_call: TRBV21-1; cdr3_nt: TGTGCCAGCAGCAAAAGCCCGACTAGCCGGAACTACGAGCAGTACTTC; cdr3_aa: CASSKSPTSRNYEQYF
clone_size: .; cdr3_length: 15; d_call: .; j_call: TRBJ2-5; v_call: TRBV6-5; cdr3_nt: TGTGCCAGCAGATACAGGAGGACAGACCAAGAGACCCAGTACTTC; cdr3_aa: CASRYRRTDQETQYF
clone_size: many; cdr3_length: 15; d_call: .; j_call: TRBJ1-2; v_call: TRBV27; cdr3_nt: TGTGCCAGCAGTCTTTGGGCTACAGGTGGATATGGCTACACCTTC; cdr3_aa: CASSLWATGGYGYTF
clone_size: few; cdr3_length: 14; d_call: TRBD1; j_call: TRBJ2-1; v_call: TRBV18; cdr3_nt: TGTGCCAGCTCACCCCCGGGACAGGTAAATGAGCAGTTCTTC; cdr3_aa: CASSPPGQVNEQFF
clone_size: .; cdr3_length: 14; d_call: TRBD1; j_call: TRBJ2-7; v_call: TRBV19; cdr3_nt: TGTGCCAGTAGGAGACAGGGGGCCGAGGGCGAGCAGTACTTC; cdr3_aa: CASRRQGAEGEQYF
clone_size: .; cdr3_length: 14; d_call: .; j_call: TRBJ1-5; v_call: TRBV10-1; cdr3_nt: TGCGCCAGCAGGGATCAGGGAACAAATCAGCCCCAGCATTTT; cdr3_aa: CASRDQGTNQPQHF
clone_size: .; cdr3_length: 13; d_call: TRBD2; j_call: TRBJ2-7; v_call: TRBV28; cdr3_nt: TGTGCCAGCAGTCCGGGACTAGCAGGGGAGCAGTACTTC; cdr3_aa: CASSPGLAGEQYF
clone_size: .; cdr3_length: 15; d_call: .; j_call: TRBJ1-5; v_call: TRBV6-5; cdr3_nt: TGTGCCAGCAGTAAGACAGAATATAGCAATCAGCCCCAGCATTTT; cdr3_aa: CASSKTEYSNQPQHF
clone_size: .; cdr3_length: 15; d_call: .; j_call: TRBJ1-2; v_call: TRBV4-1; cdr3_nt: TGCGCCAGCAGCCAAGCGGGACGGGAGATTTATGGCTACACCTTC; cdr3_aa: CASSQAGREIYGYTF
clone_size: .; cdr3_length: 13; d_call: .; j_call: TRBJ2-1; v_call: TRBV11-1; cdr3_nt: TGTGCCAGCAGCTTAGAGAAACTTAGTGAGCAGTTCTTC; cdr3_aa: CASSLEKLSEQFF
clone_size: few; cdr3_length: 15; d_call: TRBD1; j_call: TRBJ1-5; v_call: TRBV19; cdr3_nt: TGTGCCAGTAGTATTGGACAGGCTAGCAATCAGCCCCAGCATTTT; cdr3_aa: CASSIGQASNQPQHF
clone_size: .; cdr3_length: 21; d_call: .; j_call: TRBJ1-6; v_call: TRBV18; cdr3_nt: TGTGCCAGCTCACCACTCTCTCCGGGACTCCCCCTTAGGGGGTATAATTCACCCCTCCACTTT; cdr3_aa: CASSPLSPGLPLRGYNSPLHF
clone_size: .; cdr3_length: 12; d_call: .; j_call: TRBJ2-3; v_call: TRBV28; cdr3_nt: TGTGCCAGCAGTACAAGGACTGTCACGCAGTATTTT; cdr3_aa: CASSTRTVTQYF
clone_size: .; cdr3_length: 14; d_call: .; j_call: TRBJ1-1; v_call: TRBV5-5; cdr3_nt: TGTGCCAGCAGCCCCCAAGGGGGGCAAACTGAAGCTTTCTTT; cdr3_aa: CASSPQGGQTEAFF
clone_size: few; cdr3_length: 12; d_call: .; j_call: TRBJ2-5; v_call: TRBV2; cdr3_nt: TGTGCCAGCAAGGGTGTGGGAGAGACCCAGTACTTC; cdr3_aa: CASKGVGETQYF
clone_size: once; cdr3_length: 12; d_call: .; j_call: TRBJ1-1; v_call: TRBV27; cdr3_nt: TGTGCCAGCAGCGGGACTTACACTGAAGCTTTCTTT; cdr3_aa: CASSGTYTEAFF
clone_size: few; cdr3_length: 14; d_call: TRBD2; j_call: TRBJ2-5; v_call: TRBV7-2; cdr3_nt: TGTGCCAGCAGCTTAGAAGCGGGAAGAGAGACCCAGTACTTC; cdr3_aa: CASSLEAGRETQYF
clone_size: few; cdr3_length: 15; d_call: .; j_call: TRBJ2-3; v_call: TRBV7-2; cdr3_nt: TGTGCCAGCAGCTTGACTAGTAGGTGGATAGATACGCAGTATTTT; cdr3_aa: CASSLTSRWIDTQYF
clone_size: few; cdr3_length: 14; d_call: .; j_call: TRBJ2-5; v_call: TRBV27; cdr3_nt: TGTGCCAGCAGTTCTAATTGGTCGGGAGAGACCCAGTACTTC; cdr3_aa: CASSSNWSGETQYF
clone_size: .; cdr3_length: 18; d_call: TRBD2; j_call: TRBJ2-7; v_call: TRBV5-1; cdr3_nt: TGCGCCAGCAGCTTGGCCGGGCCTAGCGGGACCCTCTCTTACGAGCAGTACTTC; cdr3_aa: CASSLAGPSGTLSYEQYF
clone_size: .; cdr3_length: 13; d_call: .; j_call: TRBJ1-2; v_call: TRBV2; cdr3_nt: TGTGCCAGCAGTGATGGGGGTCTCGGCGGCTACACCTTC; cdr3_aa: CASSDGGLGGYTF
clone_size: few; cdr3_length: 13; d_call: .; j_call: TRBJ1-1; v_call: TRBV14; cdr3_nt: TGTGCCAGCAGCCAAGGATCAGGGTCTGAAGCTTTCTTT; cdr3_aa: CASSQGSGSEAFF
clone_size: many; cdr3_length: 14; d_call: .; j_call: TRBJ1-4; v_call: TRBV7-6; cdr3_nt: TGTGCCAGCAGCTTGTTAGGAACTAATGAAAAACTGTTTTTT; cdr3_aa: CASSLLGTNEKLFF
clone_size: .; cdr3_length: 13; d_call: .; j_call: TRBJ1-2; v_call: TRBV6-6; cdr3_nt: TGTGCCAGTCAGCTCTACCCTAACTATGGCTACACCTTC; cdr3_aa: CASQLYPNYGYTF
clone_size: .; cdr3_length: 14; d_call: TRBD2; j_call: TRBJ2-7; v_call: TRBV19; cdr3_nt: TGTGCCAGTAGTACGGCGGGAGGGCCGACCGAGCAGTACTTC; cdr3_aa: CASSTAGGPTEQYF
clone_size: .; cdr3_length: 17; d_call: TRBD2; j_call: TRBJ2-3; v_call: TRBV18; cdr3_nt: TGTGCCAGCTCACCTCGACTAGCGGGAGGAGGCACAGATACGCAGTATTTT; cdr3_aa: CASSPRLAGGGTDTQYF
clone_size: .; cdr3_length: 14; d_call: TRBD2; j_call: TRBJ2-5; v_call: TRBV15; cdr3_nt: TGTGCCACCAGCGCCGGACTAGAGCAAGAGACCCAGTACTTC; cdr3_aa: CATSAGLEQETQYF
clone_size: few; cdr3_length: 14; d_call: .; j_call: TRBJ1-5; v_call: TRBV4-3; cdr3_nt: TGCGCCAGCAGCCAAGATTCTTACAGGGAGCCCCAGCATTTT; cdr3_aa: CASSQDSYREPQHF
clone_size: .; cdr3_length: 15; d_call: TRBD1; j_call: TRBJ1-5; v_call: TRBV6-1; cdr3_nt: TGTGCCAGCAGTCGAGACAGGGACCTCTATCAGCCCCAGCATTTT; cdr3_aa: CASSRDRDLYQPQHF
clone_size: .; cdr3_length: 11; d_call: .; j_call: TRBJ2-7; v_call: TRBV5-4; cdr3_nt: TGTGCCAGCAGCTTGCGCGGCGAGCAGTACTTC; cdr3_aa: CASSLRGEQYF
clone_size: .; cdr3_length: 13; d_call: .; j_call: TRBJ1-1; v_call: TRBV28; cdr3_nt: TGTGCCAGCTACGGGGGCCTTGGTACTGAAGCTTTCTTT; cdr3_aa: CASYGGLGTEAFF
clone_size: .; cdr3_length: 14; d_call: .; j_call: TRBJ1-1; v_call: TRBV18; cdr3_nt: TGTGCCAGCTCACCCATGGTTGACAACACTGAAGCTTTCTTT; cdr3_aa: CASSPMVDNTEAFF
clone_size: .; cdr3_length: 13; d_call: .; j_call: TRBJ2-7; v_call: TRBV2; cdr3_nt: TGTGCCAGCAGTGAAGCGCCGATATACGAGCAGTACTTC; cdr3_aa: CASSEAPIYEQYF
clone_size: .; cdr3_length: 16; d_call: .; j_call: TRBJ2-1; v_call: TRBV7-2; cdr3_nt: TGTGCCAGCAGCTTAGGAGGGACGGTTCCCTACAATGAGCAGTTCTTC; cdr3_aa: CASSLGGTVPYNEQFF
clone_size: .; cdr3_length: 15; d_call: .; j_call: TRBJ2-7; v_call: TRBV14; cdr3_nt: TGTGCCAGCAGCCAATTGGGGGAACTTGACTACGAGCAGTACTTC; cdr3_aa: CASSQLGELDYEQYF
clone_size: .; cdr3_length: 13; d_call: .; j_call: TRBJ2-3; v_call: TRBV7-2; cdr3_nt: TGTGCCAGCAGCTTAATCCGTGCAGATACGCAGTATTTT; cdr3_aa: CASSLIRADTQYF
clone_size: .; cdr3_length: 14; d_call: .; j_call: TRBJ2-7; v_call: TRBV5-5; cdr3_nt: TGTGCCAGCAGCTTGGTTGTGACAACGGACGAGCAGTACTTC; cdr3_aa: CASSLVVTTDEQYF
clone_size: .; cdr3_length: 16; d_call: .; j_call: TRBJ2-3; v_call: TRBV5-1; cdr3_nt: TGCGCCAGCAGCTCGCACCCGGGACGGCGCACAGATACGCAGTATTTT; cdr3_aa: CASSSHPGRRTDTQYF
clone_size: once; cdr3_length: 16; d_call: .; j_call: TRBJ2-1; v_call: TRBV19; cdr3_nt: TGTGCCAGCGTCCGTTCCCAGAGTAGCTCCTACAATGAGCAGTTCTTC; cdr3_aa: CASVRSQSSSYNEQFF
clone_size: .; cdr3_length: 16; d_call: .; j_call: TRBJ2-5; v_call: TRBV7-2; cdr3_nt: TGTGCCAGCAGCTTAGTTCCAGCGGGTACACAAGAGACCCAGTACTTC; cdr3_aa: CASSLVPAGTQETQYF
clone_size: .; cdr3_length: 14; d_call: .; j_call: TRBJ2-2; v_call: TRBV15; cdr3_nt: TGTGCCACCAAAATTGGACAGTGGGAAGGGGAGCTGTTTTTT; cdr3_aa: CATKIGQWEGELFF
clone_size: .; cdr3_length: 15; d_call: TRBD1; j_call: TRBJ1-5; v_call: TRBV6-1; cdr3_nt: TGTGCCAGCAGTGTTAGGGACAGAAGTAATCAGCCCCAGCATTTT; cdr3_aa: CASSVRDRSNQPQHF
clone_size: .; cdr3_length: 13; d_call: .; j_call: TRBJ1-3; v_call: TRBV28; cdr3_nt: TGTGCCAGCAGTCAGGGGAACGGAAACACCATATATTTT; cdr3_aa: CASSQGNGNTIYF
clone_size: .; cdr3_length: 15; d_call: .; j_call: TRBJ1-1; v_call: TRBV29-1; cdr3_nt: TGCAGCGTGGCGACCAGGTTTGACCCGAACACTGAAGCTTTCTTT; cdr3_aa: CSVATRFDPNTEAFF
clone_size: few; cdr3_length: 13; d_call: .; j_call: TRBJ2-3; v_call: TRBV29-1; cdr3_nt: TGCAGCGTGACAACCGATCTCACAGATACGCAGTATTTT; cdr3_aa: CSVTTDLTDTQYF
clone_size: .; cdr3_length: 13; d_call: .; j_call: TRBJ2-2; v_call: TRBV5-6; cdr3_nt: TGTGCCAGCAGCTTGAGGGAACCCGGGGAGCTGTTTTTT; cdr3_aa: CASSLREPGELFF
clone_size: .; cdr3_length: 14; d_call: .; j_call: TRBJ2-2; v_call: TRBV18; cdr3_nt: TGTGCCAGCTCACCCCCGGGGGCGTCCGGGGAGCTGTTTTTT; cdr3_aa: CASSPPGASGELFF
clone_size: once; cdr3_length: 15; d_call: TRBD1; j_call: TRBJ1-2; v_call: TRBV30; cdr3_nt: TGTGCCTGGAGTAGAGTCGACAGGGTTGCCTATGGCTACACCTTC; cdr3_aa: CAWSRVDRVAYGYTF
clone_size: .; cdr3_length: 15; d_call: TRBD2; j_call: TRBJ2-1; v_call: TRBV7-9; cdr3_nt: TGTGCCAGCAGCCCAAGCGGGAGCGCTATCAATGAGCAGTTCTTC; cdr3_aa: CASSPSGSAINEQFF
clone_size: .; cdr3_length: 16; d_call: .; j_call: TRBJ2-3; v_call: TRBV6-1; cdr3_nt: TGTGCCAGCAGTGAAGGATTTATGACAGGCACAGATACGCAGTATTTT; cdr3_aa: CASSEGFMTGTDTQYF
clone_size: once; cdr3_length: 14; d_call: .; j_call: TRBJ2-2; v_call: TRBV11-2; cdr3_nt: TGTGCCAGCAGCTTAGACTCGAACACCGGGGAGCTGTTTTTT; cdr3_aa: CASSLDSNTGELFF
clone_size: .; cdr3_length: 13; d_call: .; j_call: TRBJ2-1; v_call: TRBV7-2; cdr3_nt: TGTGCCAGCAGCCTTATCAAATCCAATGAGCAGTTCTTC; cdr3_aa: CASSLIKSNEQFF